The sequence of this TCR beta chain was determined in a study of T cells after yellow fever vaccination. Concerning this clonotype itself: The antigen remains undetermined.

Whole-study findings and limits: Primary-vaccination clones mostly resurfaced post-booster (nearly 97% CD4, 85% to 90% CD8).

The V and J ends lost 3 bases and 2 bases respectively, with 11 bases between them. Germline CDR1 LNHNV, CDR2 YYDKDF (reference sequence). The CDR3 contains 14 residues. Each CDR3 protein gets one entry after TCRdb re-called the 5' RACE reads with MiXCR. The sample consists of about 170,000 distinct CDR3 sequences, 9.5% to 12% of them appearing once. This sequence originates from a man between 18 and 29 years old who received the YFV17D yellow fever vaccine. Sequenced material: CD8+ T cells sorted from PBMCs, taken 15 days after the yellow fever booster vaccination. V is TRBV15 and J is TRBJ2-7; D unclear. CDR3 DNA sequence: TGTGCCACCAGCAGGGTTGGACGACCCTACGAGCAGTACGTC. This codes for CATSRVGRPYEQYV.